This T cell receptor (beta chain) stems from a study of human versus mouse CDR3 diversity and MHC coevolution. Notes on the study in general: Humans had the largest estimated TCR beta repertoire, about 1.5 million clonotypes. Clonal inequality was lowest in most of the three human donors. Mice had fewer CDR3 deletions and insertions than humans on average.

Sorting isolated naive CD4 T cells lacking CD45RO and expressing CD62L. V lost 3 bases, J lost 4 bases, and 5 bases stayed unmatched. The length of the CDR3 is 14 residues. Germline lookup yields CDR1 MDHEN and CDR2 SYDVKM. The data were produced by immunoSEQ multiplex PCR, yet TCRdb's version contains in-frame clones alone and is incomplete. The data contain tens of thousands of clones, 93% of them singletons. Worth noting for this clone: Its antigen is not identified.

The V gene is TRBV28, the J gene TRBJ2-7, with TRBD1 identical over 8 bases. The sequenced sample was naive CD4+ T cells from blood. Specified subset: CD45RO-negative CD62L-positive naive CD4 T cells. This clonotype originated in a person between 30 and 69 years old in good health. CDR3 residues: CASSLTGALYEQYF. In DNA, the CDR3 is TGTGCCAGCAGTTTGACAGGGGCCCTTTACGAGCAGTACTTC.